This TCR beta chain was observed in a study of T cell responses to AZD1222 COVID-19 vaccine. Study-wide results and limits: Possibly, clonal diversity was underestimated; donors were largely white British and included more females. Distributed over spike, vaccine-associated CD4 TCRs predominated at 160-218 and 743-854.

Deletions cut 2 bases from V and 6 bases from J, with 16 bases between. There are 15 residues in the CDR3. Germline CDR1 reads SEHNR; CDR2 reads FQNEAQ (reference sequence). Assay used: immunoSEQ multiplex PCR; TCRdb lists only in-frame clones, some missing. The table lists 150,000 to 200,000 clones, approximately 94% of them singletons. On this clone itself: Antigen unknown.

Here the sequenced sample was peripheral blood, taken 28 days after the second AZD1222 dose. V is TRBV7-9 and J is TRBJ1-1; D uncertain. The clonotype originates from an adult who received the AZD1222 COVID-19 vaccine. CDR3 in amino acids: CASSLSNSRESEAFF. CDR3 coding DNA: TGTGCCAGCAGCTTATCCAACTCCCGAGAATCTGAAGCTTTCTTT.